This is a list of T cell receptor beta chains from one sample in a study of Ad26.COV2.S vaccination and SARS-CoV-2 variants. TCRdb's copy holds only in-frame clones and misses some; the assay was immunoSEQ multiplex PCR. The sample carries 380,000 or so clones, about four fifths recorded once. The input for sequencing was peripheral blood, taken in a trial of Ad26.COV2.S vaccine versus placebo. Receptor source: a person between 18 and 65 years old who received the Ad26.COV2.S COVID-19 vaccine or a placebo. Both conserved end residues are part of each CDR3. D genes are given only for firm matches. Not all rows give a size; the values are once, few, many and, for expanded clones, a class.

len,abundance,v_gene,j_gene,d_gene,CDR3aa,CDR3nt
15,NA,TRBV7-3,TRBJ2-7,NA,CASSLTPPSCYEQYF,TGTGCCAGCAGCTTAACTCCCCCTAGCTGCTACGAGCAGTACTTC
15,NA,TRBV6-5,TRBJ1-3,NA,CASWSRAAAGNTIYF,TGTGCCAGCTGGTCCAGGGCGGCTGCTGGAAACACCATATATTTT
15,NA,TRBV11-3,TRBJ2-5,TRBD2,CASTSRAGGRETQYF,TGTGCCAGCACCTCTAGAGCGGGAGGGCGAGAGACCCAGTACTTC
15,NA,TRBV11-3,TRBJ2-7,NA,CASRADWPNSYEQYF,TGTGCCAGCAGGGCTGACTGGCCGAACTCCTACGAGCAGTACTTC
16,NA,TRBV4-1,TRBJ1-5,TRBD1,CASSQGTGISNQPQHF,TGCGCCAGCAGCCAGGGGACAGGGATCAGCAATCAGCCCCAGCATTTT
13,NA,TRBV4-2,TRBJ2-7,NA,CASSQARNYEQYF,TGTGCCAGCAGCCAAGCACGGAACTACGAGCAGTACTTC
14,NA,TRBV7-9,TRBJ1-4,NA,CASSPGPYNEKLFF,TGTGCCAGCAGCCCAGGACCGTATAATGAAAAACTGTTTTTT
16,NA,TRBV11-3,TRBJ2-5,TRBD2,CASSLKIAGAGETQYF,TGTGCCAGCAGCTTAAAGATAGCGGGGGCGGGGGAGACCCAGTACTTC
13,NA,TRBV12-5,TRBJ2-1,NA,CASGLRRDNEQFF,TGTGCTAGTGGTTTACGGCGGGACAATGAGCAGTTCTTC
16,NA,TRBV19,TRBJ2-6,NA,CASSMGYPSGANVLTF,TGTGCCAGTAGTATGGGGTACCCCTCTGGGGCCAACGTCCTGACTTTC
14,NA,TRBV9,TRBJ1-6,TRBD1,CASRTGDINSPLHF,TGTGCCAGCAGAACAGGGGACATTAATTCACCCCTCCACTTT
12,NA,TRBV19,TRBJ1-3,NA,CASQGTGNTIYF,TGTGCCAGCCAGGGCACTGGAAACACCATATATTTT
16,NA,TRBV9,TRBJ2-7,TRBD2,CASSRGISGGPYEQYF,TGTGCCAGCTCGAGAGGAATTAGCGGGGGGCCCTACGAGCAGTACTTC
15,NA,TRBV5-1,TRBJ1-2,TRBD1,CASSSWTGEDYGYTF,TGCGCCAGCAGCTCGTGGACAGGGGAAGACTATGGCTACACCTTC
13,NA,TRBV6-5,TRBJ2-5,NA,CASSPTGRETQYF,TGTGCCAGCAGTCCCACAGGGAGGGAGACCCAGTACTTC
16,NA,TRBV6-5,TRBJ1-4,TRBD1,CASSYSSTGSKEKLFF,TGTGCCAGCAGTTACTCCTCGACAGGGTCCAAAGAAAAACTGTTTTTT
12,NA,TRBV21-1,TRBJ1-2,NA,CASSPGSYGYTF,TGTGCCAGCAGCCCGGGGAGCTATGGCTACACCTTC
15,NA,TRBV15,TRBJ2-7,TRBD1,CATSITRGQGYEQYF,TGTGCCACCAGCATCACCCGAGGACAGGGCTACGAGCAGTACTTC
12,NA,TRBV12-3/TRBV12-4,TRBJ1-5,NA,CASSFSNQPQHF,TGTGCCAGCAGTTTTAGCAATCAGCCCCAGCATTTT
14,few,TRBV7-2,TRBJ2-7,NA,CASSFRDSSYEQYF,TGTGCCAGCAGCTTCCGGGACTCCTCCTACGAGCAGTACTTC
16,NA,TRBV7-2,TRBJ1-2,NA,CASSEGISRDHYGYTF,TGTGCCAGCAGCGAGGGGATTTCCAGGGATCACTATGGCTACACCTTC
14,NA,TRBV10-2,TRBJ2-5,TRBD2,CASRTPGGSETQYF,TGCGCCAGCAGGACCCCCGGCGGGAGTGAGACCCAGTACTTC
14,NA,TRBV10-1,TRBJ2-3,NA,CASSDSSSTDTQYF,TGCGCCAGCAGCGACAGCTCTAGCACAGATACGCAGTATTTT
15,NA,TRBV9,TRBJ2-5,TRBD2,CASSVDSGGLVTQYF,TGTGCCAGCAGCGTAGATAGCGGGGGGCTGGTGACCCAGTACTTC
14,NA,TRBV4-1,TRBJ1-2,NA,CASSQGKGTYGYTF,TGCGCCAGCAGCCAAGGGAAAGGAACCTATGGCTACACCTTC
13,NA,TRBV2,TRBJ1-2,TRBD1,CASHRNRGYGYTF,TGTGCCAGCCATAGGAACAGGGGTTATGGCTACACCTTC
16,NA,TRBV7-8,TRBJ2-7,TRBD1,CASSLSLGDRAYEQYF,TGTGCCAGCAGCTTATCTTTAGGGGACAGGGCCTACGAGCAGTACTTC
15,NA,TRBV5-4,TRBJ2-3,NA,CASSQSAAATDTQYF,TGTGCCAGCAGCCAGTCCGCCGCGGCGACAGATACGCAGTATTTT
16,once,TRBV5-6,TRBJ1-4,NA,CASSLSLGGSNEKLFF,TGTGCCAGCAGCTTGTCGCTAGGGGGTAGTAATGAAAAACTGTTTTTT
14,NA,TRBV27,TRBJ2-7,NA,CASSLEGVGGEQYF,TGTGCCAGCAGTTTAGAGGGGGTTGGAGGGGAGCAGTACTTC
14,NA,TRBV9,TRBJ2-2,NA,CASSVVGLAGELFF,TGTGCCAGCAGCGTAGTGGGGTTGGCCGGGGAGCTGTTTTTT
14,NA,TRBV5-1,TRBJ2-2,NA,CASSLKTNTGELFF,TGCGCCAGCAGCTTGAAGACAAACACCGGGGAGCTGTTTTTT
14,once,TRBV5-6,TRBJ2-1,TRBD2,CASSGTSAYNEQFF,TGTGCCAGCAGCGGGACTAGCGCCTACAATGAGCAGTTCTTC
16,NA,TRBV13,TRBJ1-1,NA,CASSPRKGPMNTEAFF,TGTGCCAGCAGCCCCAGAAAAGGGCCAATGAACACTGAAGCTTTCTTT
16,NA,TRBV3-1/TRBV3-2,TRBJ2-1,TRBD2,CASSHSPGTSNNEQFF,TGTGCCAGCAGCCACAGCCCCGGGACTAGTAACAATGAGCAGTTCTTC
16,NA,TRBV24-1,TRBJ2-1,TRBD1,CATSDFSGGGLDEQFF,TGTGCCACCAGTGATTTTTCAGGGGGCGGTCTGGATGAGCAGTTCTTC
15,medium-sized,TRBV7-9,TRBJ1-2,NA,CASSLWGGFNYGYTF,TGTGCCAGCAGCTTATGGGGGGGTTTTAACTATGGCTACACCTTC
17,NA,TRBV15,TRBJ2-1,NA,CATSSPPLWGTYNEQFF,TGTGCCACCAGCAGCCCTCCCCTTTGGGGGACCTACAATGAGCAGTTCTTC
12,NA,TRBV30,TRBJ1-5,NA,CAWSEGGQPQHF,TGTGCCTGGAGTGAGGGGGGCCAGCCCCAGCATTTT
11,NA,TRBV12-3/TRBV12-4,TRBJ2-5,NA,CASSPGETQYF,TGTGCCAGCAGTCCGGGGGAGACCCAGTACTTC
16,NA,TRBV6-2/TRBV6-3,TRBJ1-6,NA,CASSLTASSYNSPLHF,TGTGCCAGCAGCTTGACGGCGAGCTCCTATAATTCACCCCTCCACTTT
13,NA,TRBV7-6,TRBJ2-7,TRBD2,CASSSRTSGEQYF,TGTGCCAGCAGTTCCAGGACTAGCGGCGAGCAGTACTTC